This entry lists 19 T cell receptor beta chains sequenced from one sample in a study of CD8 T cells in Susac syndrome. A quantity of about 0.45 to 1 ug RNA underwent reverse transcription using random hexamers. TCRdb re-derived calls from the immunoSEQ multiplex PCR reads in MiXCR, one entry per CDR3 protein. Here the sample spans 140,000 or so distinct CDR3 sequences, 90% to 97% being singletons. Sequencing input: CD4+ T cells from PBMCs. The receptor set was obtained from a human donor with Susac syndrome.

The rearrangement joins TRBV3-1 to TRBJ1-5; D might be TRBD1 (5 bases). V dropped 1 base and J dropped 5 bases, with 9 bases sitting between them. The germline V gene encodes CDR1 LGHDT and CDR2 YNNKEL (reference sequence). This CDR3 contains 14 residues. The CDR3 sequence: CASSQAGVYQPQHF. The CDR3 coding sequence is TGTGCCAGCAGCCAAGCGGGGGTCTATCAGCCCCAGCATTTT.

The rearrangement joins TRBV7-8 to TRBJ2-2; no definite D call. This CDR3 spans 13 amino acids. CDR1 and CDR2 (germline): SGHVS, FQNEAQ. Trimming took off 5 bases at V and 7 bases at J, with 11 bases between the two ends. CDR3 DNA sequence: TGTGCCAGCAGCCTCTACAAGGGCGGGGAGCTGTTTTTT. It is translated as CASSLYKGGELFF.

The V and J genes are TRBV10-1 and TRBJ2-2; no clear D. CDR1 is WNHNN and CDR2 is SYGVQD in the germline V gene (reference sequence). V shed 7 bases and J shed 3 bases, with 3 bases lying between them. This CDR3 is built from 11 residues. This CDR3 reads CASKDTGELFF. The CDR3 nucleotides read TGCGCCAGCAAGGACACCGGGGAGCTGTTTTTT.

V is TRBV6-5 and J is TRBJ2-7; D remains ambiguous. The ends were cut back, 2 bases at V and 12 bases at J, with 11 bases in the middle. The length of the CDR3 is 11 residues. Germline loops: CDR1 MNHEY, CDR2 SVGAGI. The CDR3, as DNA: TGTGCCAGCAGTTACATGGCTAGTTGGTACTTC. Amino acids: CASSYMASWYF.

The CDR3 loop is CSASRTGVDTQYF. As DNA, the CDR3 is TGCAGTGCTAGTAGAACGGGGGTGGATACGCAGTATTTT. The rearrangement links TRBV20-1 to TRBJ2-3; maybe TRBD2 (6 bases). The CDR3 sequence is 13 residues long. Looked up from germline, CDR1 is DFQATT and CDR2 is SNEGSKA (reference sequence). V was shortened by 3 bases and J by 6 bases, with 13 bases between the two germline ends.

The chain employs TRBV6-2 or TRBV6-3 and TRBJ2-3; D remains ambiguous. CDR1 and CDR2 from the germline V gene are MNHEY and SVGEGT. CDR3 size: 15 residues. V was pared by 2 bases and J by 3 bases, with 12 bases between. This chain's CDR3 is CASSYHGRATDTQYF. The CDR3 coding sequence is TGTGCCAGCAGTTACCACGGACGGGCTACAGATACGCAGTATTTT.

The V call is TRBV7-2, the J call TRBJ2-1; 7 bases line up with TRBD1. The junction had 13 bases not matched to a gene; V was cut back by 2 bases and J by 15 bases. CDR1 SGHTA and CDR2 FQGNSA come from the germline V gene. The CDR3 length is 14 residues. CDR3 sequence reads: CASSLSVPTGWPFF. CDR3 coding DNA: TGTGCCAGCAGCTTATCAGTCCCGACAGGGTGGCCGTTCTTC. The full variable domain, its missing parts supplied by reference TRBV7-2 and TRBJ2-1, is GAGVSQSPSNKVTEKGKDVELRCDPISGHTALYWYRQSLGQGLEFLIYFQGNSAPDKSGLPSDRFSAERTGGSVSTLTIQRTQQEDSAVYLCASSLSVPTGWPFFGPGTRLTVL.

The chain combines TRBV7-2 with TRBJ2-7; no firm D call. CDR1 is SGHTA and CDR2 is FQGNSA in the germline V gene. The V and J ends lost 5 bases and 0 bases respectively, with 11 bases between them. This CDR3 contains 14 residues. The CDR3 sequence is CASSPVGSSYEQYF. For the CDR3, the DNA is TGTGCCAGCAGCCCCGTAGGCAGCTCCTACGAGCAGTACTTC.

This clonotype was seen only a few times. The CDR3, as DNA: TGTGCCAGTAGTTCCCGAAGGGATCAGCCCCAGCATTTT. This encodes CASSSRRDQPQHF. The chain couples TRBV19 to TRBJ1-5; D not certain. V lost 5 bases and J 5 bases, leaving 10 bases between the germline ends. Germline V lookup: CDR1 LNHDA, CDR2 SQIVND (reference sequence). The CDR3 is made up of 13 amino acids.

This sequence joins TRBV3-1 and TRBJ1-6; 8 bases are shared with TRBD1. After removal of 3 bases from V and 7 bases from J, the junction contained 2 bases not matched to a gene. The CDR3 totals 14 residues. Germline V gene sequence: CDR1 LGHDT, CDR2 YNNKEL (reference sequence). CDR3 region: CASSQGQENSPLHF. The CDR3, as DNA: TGTGCCAGCAGCCAGGGACAGGAGAATTCACCCCTCCACTTT. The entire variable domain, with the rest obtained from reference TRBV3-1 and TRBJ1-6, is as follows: DTAVSQTPKYLVTQMGNDKSIKCEQNLGHDTMYWYKQDSKKFLKIMFSYNNKELIINETVPNRFSPKSPDKAHLNLHINSLELGDSAVYFCASSQGQENSPLHFGNGTRLTVT.

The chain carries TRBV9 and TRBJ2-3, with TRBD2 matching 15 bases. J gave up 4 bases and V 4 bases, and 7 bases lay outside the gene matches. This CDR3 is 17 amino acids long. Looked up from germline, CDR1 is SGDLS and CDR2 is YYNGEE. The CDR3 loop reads CASSPGLAGGQADTQYF. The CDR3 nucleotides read TGTGCCAGCAGCCCAGGACTAGCGGGAGGGCAGGCAGATACGCAGTATTTT. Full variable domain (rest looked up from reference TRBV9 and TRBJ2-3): DSGVTQTPKHLITATGQRVTLRCSPRSGDLSVYWYQQSLDQGLQFLIQYYNGEERAKGNILERFSAQQFPDLHSELNLSSLELGDSALYFCASSPGLAGGQADTQYFGPGTRLTVL.

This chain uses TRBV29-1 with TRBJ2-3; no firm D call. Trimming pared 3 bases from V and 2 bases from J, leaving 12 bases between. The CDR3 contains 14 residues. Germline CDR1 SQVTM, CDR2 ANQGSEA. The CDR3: CSVEEHPITDTQYF. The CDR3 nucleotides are TGCAGCGTTGAGGAACATCCGATCACAGATACGCAGTATTTT.

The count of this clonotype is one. The CDR3 sequence is CASMRVMNTEAFF. Written as DNA, the CDR3 is TGTGCCAGCATGAGGGTGATGAACACTGAAGCTTTCTTT. The J gene is TRBJ1-1, the V gene TRBV7-8, with D hard to call. Germline V CDR1 and CDR2: SGHVS, FQNEAQ. Trimming pared 7 bases from V and 0 bases from J, leaving 9 bases between. This CDR3 comprises 13 residues. Full variable domain (remainder filled in from reference TRBV7-8 and TRBJ1-1): GAGVSQSPRYKVAKRGQDVALRCDPISGHVSLFWYQQALGQGPEFLTYFQNEAQLDKSGLPSDRFFAERPEGSVSTLKIQRTQQEDSAVYLCASMRVMNTEAFFGQGTRLTVV.

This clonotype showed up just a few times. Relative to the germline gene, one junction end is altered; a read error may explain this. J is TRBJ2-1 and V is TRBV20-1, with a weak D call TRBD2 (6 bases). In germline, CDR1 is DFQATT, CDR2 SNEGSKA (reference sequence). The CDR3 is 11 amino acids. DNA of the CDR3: TGCAGTGCTAGTGCGGGGCTCCTTGAGGGCTTC. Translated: CSASAGLLEGF.

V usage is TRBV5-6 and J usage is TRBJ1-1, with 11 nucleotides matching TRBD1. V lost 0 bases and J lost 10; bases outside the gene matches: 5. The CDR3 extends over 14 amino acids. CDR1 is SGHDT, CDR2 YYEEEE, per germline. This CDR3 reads CASSLVRGTGGAFF. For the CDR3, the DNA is TGTGCCAGCAGCTTGGTCCGCGGGACAGGGGGAGCTTTCTTT.

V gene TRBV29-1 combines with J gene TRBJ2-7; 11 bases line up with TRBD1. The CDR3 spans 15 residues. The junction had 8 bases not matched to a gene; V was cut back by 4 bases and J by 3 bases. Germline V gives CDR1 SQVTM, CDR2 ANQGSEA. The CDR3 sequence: CSVVPGTGGFYEQYF. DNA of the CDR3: TGCAGCGTTGTCCCCGGGACAGGGGGATTCTACGAGCAGTACTTC.

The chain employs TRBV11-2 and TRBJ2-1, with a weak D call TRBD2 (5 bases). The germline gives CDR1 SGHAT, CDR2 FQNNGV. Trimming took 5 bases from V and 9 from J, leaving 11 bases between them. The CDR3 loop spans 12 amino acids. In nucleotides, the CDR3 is TGTGCCAGCAGCCCCCGGGGTGTTGAGCAGTTCTTC. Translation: CASSPRGVEQFF.

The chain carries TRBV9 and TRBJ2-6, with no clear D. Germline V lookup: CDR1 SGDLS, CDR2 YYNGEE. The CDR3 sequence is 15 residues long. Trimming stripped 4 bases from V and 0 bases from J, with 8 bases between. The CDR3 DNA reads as TGTGCCAGCAGCCTGTTTGTCTCTGGGGCCAACGTCCTGACTTTC. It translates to CASSLFVSGANVLTF.

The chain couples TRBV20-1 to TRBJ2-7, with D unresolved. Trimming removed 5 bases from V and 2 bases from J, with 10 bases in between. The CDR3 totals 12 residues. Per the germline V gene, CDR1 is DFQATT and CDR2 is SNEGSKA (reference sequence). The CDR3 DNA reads TGCAGTGCTCCCCGGGCCCCCTACGAGCAGTACTTC. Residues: CSAPRAPYEQYF.